The present entry profiles one T cell receptor (beta chain) with its context. Its matching antigen is unknown. J gave up 7 bases and V 5 bases, and 14 bases lay outside the gene matches. Germline values: CDR1 SQVTM, CDR2 ANQGSEA. The CDR3 extends over 18 amino acids. This entry comes from a study of cytomegalovirus exposure and HLA in healthy donors. Overall study: Sequencing of 180 million or so T cells in an earlier analysis found 100 million or so unique TCR beta sequences. Study findings and constraints: Fewer N-insertions (relative to the approximately 670-donor mean) were reportedly seen in an Asian-associated ancestry cluster in a later analysis. Cytomegalovirus-associated TCR beta chains were listed, numbering 150 to 200.

PCR amplification relied on 60 Vbeta primers (plus 13 Jbeta primers). The method was immunoSEQ multiplex PCR; TCRdb's version includes in-frame clones alone and lacks a portion of them. The table records under 200,000 clones, 60% to 85% of them present only once. Every donor was a healthy person donating bone marrow. This receptor was taken from a woman between 50 and 59 years old in good health and CMV-seropositive. Specimen: PBMCs. The genes are TRBV29-1 and TRBJ2-1; TRBD2 agrees at 16 bases. CDR3 bases: TGCAGCGTTACTCCCGGGACTAGCGGGAGGGCCCGGGGAAATGAGCAGTTCTTC. It codes for CSVTPGTSGRARGNEQFF.